The 12 T cell receptor beta chains listed next were all sequenced from one sample in a study of shared clonotypes between healthy human individuals (dated by TCRdb to 2020 to 2021). Libraries were built with the immunoSEQ multiplex PCR assay. TCRdb retrieved this table from immuneACCESS and kept in-frame rearrangements only. Not all clones are present; in checked studies, unresolved V genes account for under half, and no reason is known for the remainder. The sample includes 90,000 to 120,000 clones, with under 70% observed a single time. The ten largest account for around 24% of the sample. Sequencing was performed on memory CD8+ T cells sorted from blood. Read against the paper, the sample's cell subset or site label means: CD45RO+ cells pooled with CCR7-negative TemRA cells. The receptors were gathered from a woman aged 30 to 39 in good health.

The chain employs TRBV5-5 and TRBJ1-4, with D maybe TRBD1 (5 bases). V was clipped by 1 base and J by 5 bases, with 9 bases between them. Germline values: CDR1 SGHKS, CDR2 YYEKEE (reference sequence). This CDR3 contains 14 residues. CDR3 sequence reads: CASSLLGANEKLFF. The CDR3 coding sequence is TGTGCCAGCAGCTTGTTAGGGGCGAATGAAAAACTGTTTTTT.

To note about this clone: Other DNA sequences in the sample encode the same CDR3. V gene TRBV6-6 combines with J gene TRBJ1-3; D unresolved. The V gene lost 4 bases and the J gene lost 0 bases, with 10 bases spanning the gap. Germline CDR1 MNHNY, CDR2 SVGAGI (reference sequence). The CDR3 has 15 amino acids. The CDR3 here is CASSSSRLSGNTIYF. DNA for the CDR3: TGTGCCAGCAGTTCCTCGCGGCTCTCTGGAAACACCATATATTTT.

The V call is TRBV27, the J call TRBJ1-2; TRBD1 matches at 8 bases. CDR3 length: 13 amino acids. Germline trimming cut 4 bases from V and 3 bases from J; bases unmatched to any gene: 1. The germline V gene encodes CDR1 MNHEY and CDR2 SMNVEV (reference sequence). This CDR3 is CASSSQGDYGYTF. Here the CDR3 DNA reads TGTGCCAGCAGTTCACAGGGGGACTATGGCTACACCTTC.

The CDR3 bases are TGCGCCAGCCAGTTGGGATCGGGGACCTACGAGCAGTACTTC. As protein: CASQLGSGTYEQYF. This chain links TRBV5-1 with TRBJ2-7, with D perhaps TRBD2 (5 bases). Germline V gene sequence: CDR1 SGHRS, CDR2 YFSETQ. There are 14 residues in the CDR3. V was clipped by 7 bases and J by 2 bases, with 16 bases between them.

With regard to this clone: Other DNA sequences from this sample encode an identical CDR3 as well. The chain carries TRBV19 and TRBJ2-7; tentatively, D is TRBD2 (5 bases). V dropped 4 bases and J dropped 4 bases, with 20 bases sitting between them. CDR1 is LNHDA, CDR2 SQIVND, per germline (reference sequence). The CDR3 length is 16 residues. The CDR3 nucleotides read TGTGCCAGTAGTAGGACTCCAAGCCCTGTCCTTTACGAGCAGTACTTC. It encodes CASSRTPSPVLYEQYF. The entire variable domain, with the rest obtained from reference TRBV19 and TRBJ2-7, is as follows: DGGITQSPKYLFRKEGQNVTLSCEQNLNHDAMYWYRQDPGQGLRLIYYSQIVNDFQKGDIAEGYSVSREKKESFPLTVTSAQKNPTAFYLCASSRTPSPVLYEQYFGPGTRLTVT.

J is TRBJ2-7 and V is TRBV28, with D possibly matching TRBD2 (6 bases). Germline V lookup: CDR1 MDHEN, CDR2 SYDVKM. The CDR3 covers 17 residues. Trimming left V 3 bases short and J 1 base short, with 19 bases between. CDR3 in DNA: TGTGCCAGCAGTTTTTCCACGAGCGGGCAGGCTTCCTACGAGCAGTACTTC. The encoded protein is CASSFSTSGQASYEQYF.

This clone came up many times. This sequence joins TRBV30 and TRBJ1-1; D remains ambiguous. This CDR3 is built from 13 residues. V shed 4 bases and J shed 0 bases, with 9 bases lying between them. Germline V gene lookup returns CDR1 GTSNPN and CDR2 SVGIG (reference sequence). The CDR3 loop reads CAWKNQMNTEAFF. The CDR3 bases are TGTGCCTGGAAGAATCAAATGAACACTGAAGCTTTCTTT.

The CDR3 here is CASSLDGTGGLLNEKLFF. The CDR3 coding sequence is TGCGCCAGCAGCTTGGATGGGACAGGGGGCCTCCTTAATGAAAAACTGTTTTTT. The J gene is TRBJ1-4, the V gene TRBV5-1, with 12 bases aligning to TRBD1. The CDR3 consists of 18 residues. Germline V gives CDR1 SGHRS, CDR2 YFSETQ. Trimming took 0 bases from V and 4 from J; bases not matched to a gene: 7.

The rearrangement uses TRBV7-8 and TRBJ1-2; 9 nucleotides line up with TRBD1. The CDR3 has 14 residues. The germline V gene has CDR1 SGHVS and CDR2 FQNEAQ. Trimming took 1 base from V and 6 from J; bases not matched to a gene: 3. CDR3 nucleotides: TGTGCCAGCAGCTTAGATGGGACAGGGAATGGCTACACCTTC. It is translated as CASSLDGTGNGYTF.

This clone was counted only a few times. The rearrangement uses TRBV25-1 and TRBJ2-7; the match to TRBD2 covers 8 bases. Germline lookup yields CDR1 MGHDK and CDR2 SYGVNS. V lost 4 bases and J lost 2; bases outside the gene matches: 10. The CDR3 has 16 amino acids. The CDR3 coding sequence is TGTGCCAGCAGTGCTTCTGAGACTAGCGTTGCCTACGAGCAGTACTTC. This codes for CASSASETSVAYEQYF.

V gene TRBV9 combines with J gene TRBJ2-7, with a possible D match to TRBD2 (6 bases). Trimming shortened V by 4 bases and J by 4 bases, and 15 bases separated the two germline ends. Germline V gene sequence: CDR1 SGDLS, CDR2 YYNGEE. This CDR3 region has 14 residues. CDR3 nucleotides: TGTGCCAGCAGCTACCGGGGGACCCCTTACGAGCAGTACTTC. Translation: CASSYRGTPYEQYF.

This rearrangement joins TRBV28 to TRBJ1-2, with TRBD1 matching over 8 bases. Germline V gene lookup returns CDR1 MDHEN and CDR2 SYDVKM. The CDR3 covers 13 residues. V lost 5 bases and J lost 8; bases outside the gene matches: 7. This CDR3 is CASSLDRELGYTF. For the CDR3, the DNA is TGTGCCAGCAGTCTGGACAGGGAATTGGGCTACACCTTC.